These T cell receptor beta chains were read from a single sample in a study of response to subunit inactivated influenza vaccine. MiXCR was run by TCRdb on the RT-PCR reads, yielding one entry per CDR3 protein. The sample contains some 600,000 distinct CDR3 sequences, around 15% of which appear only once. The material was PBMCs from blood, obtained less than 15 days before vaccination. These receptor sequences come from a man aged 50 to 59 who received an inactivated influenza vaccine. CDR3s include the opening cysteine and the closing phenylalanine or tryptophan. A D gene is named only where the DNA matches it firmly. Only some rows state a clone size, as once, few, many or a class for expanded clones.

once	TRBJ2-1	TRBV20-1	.	CSARGPGSSYNEQFF	TGCAGTGCTAGGGGCCCGGGTAGCTCCTACAATGAGCAGTTCTTC
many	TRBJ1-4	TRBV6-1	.	CASGAGAGEKLFF	TGTGCCAGCGGGGCAGGGGCGGGTGAAAAACTGTTTTTT
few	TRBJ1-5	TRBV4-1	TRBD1	CASSLLTGRQPQHF	TGCGCCAGCAGCCTACTGACAGGGCGCCAGCCCCAGCATTTT
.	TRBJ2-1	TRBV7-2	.	CASSLDVSGYNEQFF	TGTGCCAGCAGCTTAGACGTCTCGGGCTACAATGAGCAGTTCTTC
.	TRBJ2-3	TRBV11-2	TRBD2	CASSLGVAGEGVTDTQYF	TGTGCCAGCAGCCTAGGGGTAGCGGGAGAGGGGGTCACAGATACGCAGTATTTT
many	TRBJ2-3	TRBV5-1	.	CASTGGASTDTQYF	TGCGCCAGCACCGGCGGGGCAAGCACAGATACGCAGTATTTT
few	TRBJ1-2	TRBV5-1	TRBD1	CASSLRDRGVGYTF	TGCGCCAGCAGCTTGAGGGACAGGGGAGTTGGCTACACCTTC
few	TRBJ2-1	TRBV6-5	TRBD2	CASSYGPGGGVNEQFF	TGTGCCAGCAGTTACGGACCTGGGGGGGGTGTCAATGAGCAGTTCTTC
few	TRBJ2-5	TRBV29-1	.	CSVEDDPREETQYF	TGCAGCGTTGAGGACGACCCTCGGGAGGAGACCCAGTACTTC
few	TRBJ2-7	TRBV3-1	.	CASSPNPAAYEQYF	TGTGCCAGCAGCCCGAACCCGGCGGCCTACGAGCAGTACTTC
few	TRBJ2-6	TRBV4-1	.	CASSPITFGANVLTF	TGCGCCAGCAGCCCTATCACCTTTGGGGCCAACGTCCTGACTTTC
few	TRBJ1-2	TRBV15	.	CATSRVLQGGYTF	TGTGCCACCAGCAGAGTGTTACAGGGTGGCTACACCTTC
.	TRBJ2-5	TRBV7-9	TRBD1	CARTQGVRQTQYF	TGTGCTCGCACCCAGGGGGTCCGGCAGACCCAGTACTTC
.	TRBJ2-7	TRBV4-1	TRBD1	CASSQETGPFSYEQYF	TGCGCCAGCAGCCAAGAGACAGGGCCCTTCTCCTACGAGCAGTACTTC
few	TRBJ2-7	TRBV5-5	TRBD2	CASSLGTSGGRSSYEQYF	TGTGCCAGCAGCTTGGGGACTAGCGGGGGCCGGAGCTCCTACGAGCAGTACTTC
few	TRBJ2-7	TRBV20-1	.	CSAIKGYEQYF	TGCAGTGCTATTAAGGGGTACGAGCAGTACTTC
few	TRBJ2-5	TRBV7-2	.	CASSVTRRETQYF	TGTGCCAGCAGCGTGACTAGGAGAGAGACCCAGTACTTC
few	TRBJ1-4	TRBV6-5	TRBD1	CASSYRRPGGEKLFF	TGTGCCAGCAGTTATAGACGTCCAGGGGGTGAAAAACTGTTTTTT
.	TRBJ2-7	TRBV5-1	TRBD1	CASSFGTVYEQYF	TGCGCCAGCAGTTTCGGGACAGTCTACGAGCAGTACTTC
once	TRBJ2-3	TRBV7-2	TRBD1	CASSLSPTGRTDTQYF	TGTGCCAGCAGCTTATCCCCGACAGGGCGCACAGATACGCAGTATTTT
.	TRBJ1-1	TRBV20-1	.	CSARDIGRNTEAFF	TGCAGTGCTAGAGATATAGGCAGGAACACTGAAGCTTTCTTT
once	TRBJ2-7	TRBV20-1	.	CSVRPGTSYEQYF	TGCAGTGTAAGACCGGGAACTTCCTACGAGCAGTACTTC
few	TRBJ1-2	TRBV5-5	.	CASSLLATNYGYTF	TGTGCCAGCAGCTTGTTGGCGACTAACTATGGCTACACCTTC
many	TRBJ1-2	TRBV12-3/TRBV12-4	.	CASSSTEESGYTF	TGTGCCAGCAGTTCGACAGAAGAAAGTGGCTACACCTTC
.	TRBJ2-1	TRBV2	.	CASSVHNEQFF	TGTGCCAGCAGTGTTCACAATGAGCAGTTCTTC
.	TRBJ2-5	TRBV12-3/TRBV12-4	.	CASTYDTQETQYF	TGTGCCAGCACCTATGACACCCAAGAGACCCAGTACTTC
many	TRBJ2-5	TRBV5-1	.	CASSLGVGIQETQYF	TGCGCCAGCAGCTTGGGAGTCGGCATACAAGAGACCCAGTACTTC
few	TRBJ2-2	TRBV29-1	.	CSVLKGLSNTGELFF	TGCAGCGTACTAAAGGGACTTTCGAACACCGGGGAGCTGTTTTTT
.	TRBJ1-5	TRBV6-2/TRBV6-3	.	CASSTYRDHNQPQHF	TGTGCCAGCAGTACGTACCGGGACCACAATCAGCCCCAGCATTTT
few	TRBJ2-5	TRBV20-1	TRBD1	CSAVGDREETQYF	TGCAGTGCTGTGGGGGACAGGGAAGAGACCCAGTACTTC
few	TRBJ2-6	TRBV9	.	CASSVGVYSSGANVLTF	TGTGCCAGCAGCGTAGGGGTATATTCCTCTGGGGCCAACGTCCTGACTTTC
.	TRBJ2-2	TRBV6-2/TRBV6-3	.	CASSYPGVGELFF	TGTGCCAGCAGTTACCCCGGGGTCGGGGAGCTGTTTTTT